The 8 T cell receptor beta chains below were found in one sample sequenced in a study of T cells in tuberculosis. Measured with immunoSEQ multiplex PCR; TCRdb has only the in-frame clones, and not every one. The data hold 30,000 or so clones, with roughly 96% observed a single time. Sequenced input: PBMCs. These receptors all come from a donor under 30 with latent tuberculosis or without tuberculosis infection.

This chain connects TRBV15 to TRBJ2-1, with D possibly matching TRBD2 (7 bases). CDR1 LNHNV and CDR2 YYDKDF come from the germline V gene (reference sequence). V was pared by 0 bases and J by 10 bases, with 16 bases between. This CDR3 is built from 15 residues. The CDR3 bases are TGTGCCACCAGCAGAGATAACGGGGGGCCAGGGGAGCAGTTCTTC. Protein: CATSRDNGGPGEQFF.

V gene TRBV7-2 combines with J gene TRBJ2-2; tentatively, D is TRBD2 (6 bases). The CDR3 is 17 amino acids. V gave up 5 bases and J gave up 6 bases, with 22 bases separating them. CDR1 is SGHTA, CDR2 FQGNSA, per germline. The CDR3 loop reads CASSHLGGAGKAGELFF. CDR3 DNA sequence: TGTGCCAGCAGCCACCTGGGTGGTGCGGGGAAAGCCGGGGAGCTGTTTTTT. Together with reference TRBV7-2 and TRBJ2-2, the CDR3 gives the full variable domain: GAGVSQSPSNKVTEKGKDVELRCDPISGHTALYWYRQSLGQGLEFLIYFQGNSAPDKSGLPSDRFSAERTGGSVSTLTIQRTQQEDSAVYLCASSHLGGAGKAGELFFGEGSRLTVL.

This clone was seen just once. CDR3 loop: CASSLASTGMTPLHF. The CDR3 coding sequence is TGCGCCAGCAGCTTGGCTTCGACAGGGATGACACCCCTCCACTTT. The chain carries TRBV5-1 and TRBJ1-6; 7 bases are a match to TRBD1. V was clipped by 0 bases and J by 11 bases; unmatched bases: 8. Per the germline V gene, CDR1 is SGHRS and CDR2 is YFSETQ. The CDR3 has 15 residues.

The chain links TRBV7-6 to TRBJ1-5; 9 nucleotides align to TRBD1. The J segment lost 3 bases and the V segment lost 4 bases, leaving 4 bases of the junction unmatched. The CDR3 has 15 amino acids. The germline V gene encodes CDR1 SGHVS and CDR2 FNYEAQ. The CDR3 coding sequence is TGTGCCAGCAGCTCCACAGGGGGCGCCAATCAGCCCCAGCATTTT. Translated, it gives CASSSTGGANQPQHF.

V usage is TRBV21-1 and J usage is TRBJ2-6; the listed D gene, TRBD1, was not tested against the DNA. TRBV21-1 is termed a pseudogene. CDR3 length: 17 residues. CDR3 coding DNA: TGTGCCAGCAGCCCCGGGACAGGAGTCGTTGGATACAACGTCCTGACTTTC. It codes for CASSPGTGVVGYNVLTF.

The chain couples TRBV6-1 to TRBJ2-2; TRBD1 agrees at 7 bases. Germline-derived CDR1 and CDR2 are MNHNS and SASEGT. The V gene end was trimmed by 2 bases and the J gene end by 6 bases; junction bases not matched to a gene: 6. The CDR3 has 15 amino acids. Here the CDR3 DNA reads TGTGCCAGCAGTGAACAGGGACAGATCCCCGGGGAGCTGTTTTTT. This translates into CASSEQGQIPGELFF.

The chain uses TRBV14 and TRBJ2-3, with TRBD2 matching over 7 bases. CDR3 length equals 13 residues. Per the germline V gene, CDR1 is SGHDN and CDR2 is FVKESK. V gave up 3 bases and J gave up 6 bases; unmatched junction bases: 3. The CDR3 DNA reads TGTGCCAGCAGCCAGGAAGCGGGGGATACGCAGTATTTT. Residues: CASSQEAGDTQYF.

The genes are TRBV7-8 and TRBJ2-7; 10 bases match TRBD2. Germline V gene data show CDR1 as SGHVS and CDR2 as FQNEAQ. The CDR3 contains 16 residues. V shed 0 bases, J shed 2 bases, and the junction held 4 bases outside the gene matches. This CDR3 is CASSLARTSGTYEQYF. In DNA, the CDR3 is TGTGCCAGCAGCTTAGCCCGGACTAGCGGTACCTACGAGCAGTACTTC.